This T cell receptor (beta chain) comes out of a study of human T cells and chemical hapten exposure. TCRdb ran MiXCR on the RACE reads and lists one entry per CDR3 protein. The data show roughly 86,000 distinct CDR3 sequences, about 10% seen once. Study-wide findings and caveats: Healthy people's immune response may differ from that of the donors, who had alopecia. In the PT1 data, expanded TCR counts showed a positive correlation with patch test score.

Remarks on this clonotype: The antigen is undetermined.

V lost 5 bases, J lost 3 bases, and 9 bases lay in between. The CDR3 loop spans 12 amino acids. Germline V gene lookup returns CDR1 DFQATT and CDR2 SNEGSKA (reference sequence). Described time point: patch test 1, 2 weeks after DPC sensitization. Sample treatment: therapeutic diphenylcyclopropenone sensitization with weekly scalp DPC. The rearrangement uses TRBV20-1 and TRBJ2-3, with D perhaps assigned TRBD1 or TRBD2 (5 bases each). The source was whole blood, collected in connection with sensitization to the hapten diphenylcyclopropenone (DPC). The sequence was obtained from a man aged 35 to 55 with alopecia areata. Some clones in this sample may be carry-over from other donors' samples. For the CDR3, the DNA is TGCAGTGCTTGGGGGAGTACAGATACGCAGTATTTT. It encodes CSAWGSTDTQYF.